Listed below are T cell receptor beta chains from one sample, sequenced in a study of molecular identifiers for immune sequencing clone quantification. One entry per CDR3 protein results from TCRdb running MiXCR on the PCR reads. The sample gives 85,000 to 90,000 distinct CDR3 sequences, 15% to 20% of which show up once; roughly 0.89% is in the top ten. The sequenced sample consisted of naive CD8+ T cells from blood, with Jurkat cell RNA spiked in. These receptors were taken from a human donor in good health. Some libraries in this study had Jurkat cell RNA spiked in. The conserved cysteine and the conserved F or W are not part of the CDR3 here.

TRBV15	ATSGPGLARELF
TRBV13	ASSKTGQGAWEQY
TRBV27	ASGVTGEQY
TRBV27	ASSLNKGGTEAF
TRBV7-9	ASIRPGTSGYNEQF
TRBV5-5	ASSGLAGSYEQY
TRBV2	ASSEARSTTGSNYGYT
TRBV6-5	ASSSPGWRGARYEQY
TRBV20-1	SANTPTPGLDYNEQF
TRBV28	ASRNSYQETQY
TRBV5-1	ASSLVEARQETQY
TRBV6-2/TRBV6-3	ASSYRDAPYDGQY
TRBV29-1	SVPGAGELF
TRBV29-1	SVLHSGTASYEQY
TRBV7-3	ASSDRDRMSHNEQF
TRBV9	ASSPVGDTEAF
TRBV7-6	ASSYSGTEWAGELF
TRBV13	ASSRDRGADTQY
TRBV7-6	ASSHRETQY
TRBV5-1	ASSLGGGAFYEQY
TRBV2	ASLPERALDNEQF
TRBV5-4	ASSSTHEQY
TRBV12-3/TRBV12-4	ASTHLKNSYSGANVLT
TRBV4-3	ASSQEAVRAIEAF
TRBV7-3	ASSLPAPASSYNEQF
TRBV5-1	ASSLVTVGAEAF
TRBV12-3/TRBV12-4	ASSLWTSGGYTDTQY
TRBV4-3	ASSQDDGPREFGANVLT
TRBV2	ASSANNRYRDGQPQH
TRBV27	ASSFFPSGRDTQY
TRBV12-3/TRBV12-4	GSGQGNTDTQY
TRBV29-1	SVGSDRGISGTEAF
TRBV5-4	ASSLDAGVGTEAF
TRBV6-2/TRBV6-3	ASSNLAGERTDTQY
TRBV23-1	ASRPVEGGEDSCPLVAF
TRBV12-3/TRBV12-4	ASRSEQGEETQY
TRBV28	ATRDTLTYYGYT
TRBV11-2	ASSRTSNEQF
TRBV7-2	ASSRHRVGLPSDTQY
TRBV7-8	ASSRTRTTDTQY
TRBV7-9	ASSLALGQGSSEQF
TRBV12-5	ASGLGGTNEKLF
TRBV28	ASRKINIQY
TRBV6-2/TRBV6-3	ASSYLGRFGEQY
TRBV12-3/TRBV12-4	ASSPRTLYNEQF
TRBV6-2/TRBV6-3	ASRTQGAQETQY
TRBV7-9	ASGPSGRQQF
TRBV4-1	ATKYGEQLNTEAF
TRBV29-1	SAVEDTQY
TRBV4-3	ASSRDRGFDTEAF
TRBV29-1	SVAGTDRFEAF